A selection of T cell receptor beta chains follows, all from one sample in a study of a mutant IDH1 vaccine in newly diagnosed glioma. Repertoires were generated with immunoSEQ multiplex PCR, while TCRdb's copy carries only in-frame clones and drops some. The repertoire holds about 34,000 clones, over 60% seen once, with more than 8.5% in the top ten. Source: peripheral blood mononuclear cells (PBMCs), taken from a glioma patient treated with radiotherapy, temozolomide or both. These receptors came from a middle-aged man with glioma. Some clones in this sample may be carry-over from other donors' samples. CDR3s include the opening cysteine and the closing phenylalanine or tryptophan. D genes are given only for firm matches. Size values are once, few and many counts, or a class for expanded clones, and some rows have none.

V gene,clone size,D gene,J gene,CDR3 DNA,CDR3 protein
TRBV5-1,NA,TRBD2,TRBJ2-1,TGCGCCAGCGGCCCTAGCGGGGACCTTTCCTACAATGAGCAGTTCTTC,CASGPSGDLSYNEQFF
TRBV18,NA,NA,TRBJ2-5,TGTGCCAGCTCACCATTTGAAGGAACGGCGGAGACCCAGTACTTC,CASSPFEGTAETQYF
TRBV5-1,NA,NA,TRBJ2-5,TGCGCCAGTAACCCACAGGAAATTCAAGAGACCCAGTACTTC,CASNPQEIQETQYF
TRBV25-1,NA,NA,TRBJ2-1,TGTGCCAGCACCCCGGCGGGTTCCTACAATGAGCAGTTCTTC,CASTPAGSYNEQFF
TRBV11-2,once,NA,TRBJ2-2,TGTGCCAGCAGCTTAGTCCAGGGGACCGGGGAGCTGTTTTTT,CASSLVQGTGELFF
TRBV19,once,NA,TRBJ2-7,TGTGCCAGTAGTGATGGAGCCTACGAGCAGTACTTC,CASSDGAYEQYF
TRBV29-1,few,NA,TRBJ1-1,TGCAGCGTTGAAGAGGGGATTGAAGCTTTCTTT,CSVEEGIEAFF
TRBV29-1,once,NA,TRBJ1-1,TGCAGCGCCAATCAGGAGGGAGTTCACACTGAAGCTTTCTTT,CSANQEGVHTEAFF
TRBV5-6,NA,NA,TRBJ1-1,TGTGCCAGCAAATCTTCGGGGGCAATGACTGAAGCTTTCTTT,CASKSSGAMTEAFF
TRBV6-6,NA,TRBD1,TRBJ1-4,TGTGCCAGCAGTCGGGACAGGGTAGACGAAAAACTGTTTTTT,CASSRDRVDEKLFF
TRBV28,NA,TRBD1,TRBJ1-1,TGTGCCAGCAGAGCACTACAGGGGTACACTGAAGCTTTCTTT,CASRALQGYTEAFF
TRBV7-9,NA,TRBD1,TRBJ1-6,TGTGCCAGCAAAAACCAGGGGGCGAAAAATTCACCCCTCCACTTT,CASKNQGAKNSPLHF
TRBV21-1,NA,NA,TRBJ2-1,TGTGCCAGCAGCAATGGAATTAACAGACCGTACAATGAGCAGTTCTTC,CASSNGINRPYNEQFF
TRBV6-1,NA,NA,TRBJ1-2,TGTGCCAGCAGTGAAGGGGGGGGCTCCACCTTC,CASSEGGGSTF
TRBV2,NA,TRBD2,TRBJ2-2,TGTGCCAGCAGTGAGCTAGCGGGGGGTTCCGGGGAGCTGTTTTTT,CASSELAGGSGELFF
TRBV28,NA,NA,TRBJ1-1,TGTGCCAGCAGTTTAGTAGGGGCGTACACTGAAGCTTTCTTT,CASSLVGAYTEAFF
TRBV10-3,NA,NA,TRBJ1-5,TGTGCCATCAGTGAGTCCCAGGGGATGAGCAATCAGCCCCAGCATTTT,CAISESQGMSNQPQHF
TRBV5-1,NA,NA,TRBJ2-7,TGCGCCAGCAGGCCCGATGAAGCCCCTAGGGAGCAGTACTTC,CASRPDEAPREQYF
TRBV5-1,NA,NA,TRBJ2-7,TGCGCCAGCAGTTTTATTCCAGCCTACGAGCAGTACTTC,CASSFIPAYEQYF
TRBV6-5,NA,NA,TRBJ2-1,TGTGCCAGCAGTTACGATAGGGGTTACAATGAGCAGTTCTTC,CASSYDRGYNEQFF
TRBV9,once,TRBD1,TRBJ1-4,TGTGCCAGCAGCCCACCAGGGGGTATTAATGAAAAACTGTTTTTT,CASSPPGGINEKLFF
TRBV28,NA,TRBD1,TRBJ1-1,TGTGCCAGCAGCCAGGGACAGGGAGGGTTCACTGAAGCTTTCTTT,CASSQGQGGFTEAFF
TRBV6-6,NA,NA,TRBJ2-1,TGTGCCAGCAGCCCTGGGGGGTTAATAGCTTTTGGTGAGCAGTTCTTC,CASSPGGLIAFGEQFF
TRBV28,NA,TRBD2,TRBJ2-7,TGTGCCAGCAGTCCCCCGGGGGGAGGAGCCTACGAGCAGTACTTC,CASSPPGGGAYEQYF
TRBV27,once,NA,TRBJ2-7,TGTGCCAGCAGTTTCATAGGGCCCTCCTACGAGCAGTACTTC,CASSFIGPSYEQYF
TRBV7-2,NA,NA,TRBJ1-1,TGTGCCAGCAGCTTAGACCCGAGGGGCACTGAAGCTTTCTTT,CASSLDPRGTEAFF
TRBV6-1,NA,NA,TRBJ1-1,TGTGCCAGCGGATTAAGGGGGGACACTGAAGCTTTCTTT,CASGLRGDTEAFF
TRBV4-1,NA,NA,TRBJ2-2,TGCGCCAGCAGCCAAGAAGAGTTGGGGGCCGCGGGGGAGCTGTTTTTT,CASSQEELGAAGELFF
TRBV6-1,once,NA,TRBJ1-2,NA,CASSPWAEGSHF
TRBV2,NA,NA,TRBJ1-5,TGTGCCAGCAGTGAGTCGAAGCAGCCCCAGCATTTT,CASSESKQPQHF
TRBV7-9,NA,TRBD1,TRBJ2-7,TGTGCCAGCAGCTTAGGGGGACAGGGAAAGGACGAGCAGTACTTC,CASSLGGQGKDEQYF
TRBV2,NA,NA,TRBJ2-2,TGTGCCAGCAGTGAATCTCGGGGGCGCGTCACCGGGGAGCTGTTTTTT,CASSESRGRVTGELFF
TRBV5-6,NA,NA,TRBJ1-2,TGTGCCAGCAGCTCCCAGGGAGGGTTGGAATATGGCTACACCTTC,CASSSQGGLEYGYTF
TRBV6-6,NA,NA,TRBJ2-2,TGTGCCAGCAGTCGCCGGGGGGAGCTGTTTTTT,CASSRRGELFF
TRBV2,NA,NA,TRBJ2-3,TGTGCCAGCAGTGAAGCAAAGCAGTATTTT,CASSEAKQYF
TRBV7-2,NA,TRBD2,TRBJ2-3,TGTGCCAGCAGCTCTAGCGGGAGTTTTGGCACAGATACGCAGTATTTT,CASSSSGSFGTDTQYF
TRBV30,few,NA,TRBJ2-7,TGTGCCTGGAGTGGAGCCGGGCTTCTTTTTAACGGCGAGCAGTACTTC,CAWSGAGLLFNGEQYF
TRBV6-1,NA,NA,TRBJ1-4,TGTGCCAGCAGTGAAGGGGGCGTTGACGAAAAACTGTTTTTT,CASSEGGVDEKLFF
TRBV5-5,NA,TRBD2,TRBJ2-5,TGTGCCAGCAGCCGGCGGGGGGGCCAAGAGACCCAGTACTTC,CASSRRGGQETQYF
TRBV30,few,TRBD1,TRBJ1-2,TGTGCCTATTCAAGGGACAGGCCGTATGGCTACACCTTC,CAYSRDRPYGYTF
TRBV30,NA,TRBD1,TRBJ2-5,TGTGCCTGGAGTGTAGTCTGGGACAGGGGAATTGAGACCCAGTACTTC,CAWSVVWDRGIETQYF
TRBV2,NA,TRBD2,TRBJ2-1,TGTGCCAGCAGTGAAGAGGCTAGCGGGGATGAGCAGTTCTTC,CASSEEASGDEQFF
TRBV7-8,once,TRBD2,TRBJ2-5,TGTGCCAGCAGCTTTCTACTAGCGGGAGACCAAGAGACCCAGTACTTC,CASSFLLAGDQETQYF
TRBV19,NA,NA,TRBJ1-1,TGTGCCAGTAGTAATTCTTTTTCGGGGAACACTGAAGCTTTCTTT,CASSNSFSGNTEAFF
TRBV19,NA,NA,TRBJ2-5,TGTGCCAGTAGTATTCCGGGGCCGGGGGAGACCCAGTACTTC,CASSIPGPGETQYF
TRBV7-9,NA,TRBD1,TRBJ2-5,TGTGCCAGCAGTCGGGACAGACTCCGGGAGACCCAGTACTTC,CASSRDRLRETQYF
TRBV7-8,NA,TRBD2,TRBJ2-7,TGTGCCAGCAGCCTAGTCCTAGCGGGGGACGAGCAGTACTTC,CASSLVLAGDEQYF
TRBV18,NA,NA,TRBJ1-5,TGTGCCAGCTCACCTACACAAGGACTGAATCAGCCCCAGCATTTT,CASSPTQGLNQPQHF
TRBV30,NA,TRBD1,TRBJ2-2,TGTGCCTGGAGCCGGGACAGGGTGTCGACCGGGGAGCTGTTTTTT,CAWSRDRVSTGELFF
TRBV18,few,NA,TRBJ2-5,TGTGCCAGCTCACCTGGACCCTACCTGTCTCAAGAGACCCAGTACTTC,CASSPGPYLSQETQYF
TRBV7-8,NA,NA,TRBJ2-7,TGTGCCAGCAGCCCGGGGACCGAAAGCTACGAGCAGTACTTC,CASSPGTESYEQYF
TRBV11-2,once,TRBD1,TRBJ1-6,TGTGCCAGCACCTTAACCAACAGGGGGGAATCCTATAATTCACCCCTCCACTTT,CASTLTNRGESYNSPLHF
TRBV10-3,NA,NA,TRBJ2-5,TGTGCCATCAGTGAGGGGGATGGAGCCTCTGGAGAGACCCAGTACTTC,CAISEGDGASGETQYF
TRBV10-2,NA,TRBD2,TRBJ2-7,TGCGCCAGCGGGGTTGAACTAGCCGGGGGGTACGAGCAGTACTTC,CASGVELAGGYEQYF
TRBV29-1,NA,NA,TRBJ1-2,TGCAGCGTTGGGGCGAGACGACAGACGGGCAACTATGGCTACACCTTC,CSVGARRQTGNYGYTF
TRBV28,NA,TRBD1,TRBJ2-4,TGTGCCAGCAGTTCGGGACAGGGGGCGCACATTCAGTACTTC,CASSSGQGAHIQYF
TRBV19,NA,TRBD2,TRBJ2-1,TGTGCCAGTAGTCCCATAGCGGGAGGGCCTGGTGAGCAGTTCTTC,CASSPIAGGPGEQFF
TRBV10-2,NA,NA,TRBJ1-1,TGCGCCAGCACTGAACAGGCGAACACTGAAGCTTTCTTT,CASTEQANTEAFF
TRBV19,NA,NA,TRBJ2-2,TGTGCCAGTAGTACAGGACAACAGAACACCGGGGAGCTGTTTTTT,CASSTGQQNTGELFF